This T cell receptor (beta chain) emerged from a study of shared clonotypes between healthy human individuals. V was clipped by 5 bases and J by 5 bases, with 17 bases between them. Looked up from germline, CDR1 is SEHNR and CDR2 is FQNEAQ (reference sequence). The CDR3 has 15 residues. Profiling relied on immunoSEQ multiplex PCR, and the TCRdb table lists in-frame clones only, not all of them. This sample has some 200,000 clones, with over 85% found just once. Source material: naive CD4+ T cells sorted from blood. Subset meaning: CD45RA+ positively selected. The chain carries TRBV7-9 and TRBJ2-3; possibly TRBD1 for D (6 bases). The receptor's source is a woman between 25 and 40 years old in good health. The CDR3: CASSPTGTNGDTQYF. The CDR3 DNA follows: TGTGCCAGCAGCCCCACCGGGACAAATGGAGATACGCAGTATTTT.